One sample yielded the 6 T cell receptor beta chains listed below, sequenced in a study of OX40 agonist ivuxolimab in advanced cancers. To prepare the library, the immunoSEQ multiplex PCR assay was applied. Held by TCRdb, this immuneACCESS table contains in-frame sequences only and omits some clones. Under half of the omission traces to an unresolved V gene where checked; the cause of the rest is unknown. The sample records 50,000 to 55,000 clones, 70% to 90% of which are singletons. The top ten hold approximately 0.62% of the sample. Sequenced material: CD4+ or CD8+ T cells sorted from blood, taken in a trial of the OX40 agonist ivuxolimab. These receptors all stem from an adult with an advanced solid tumor such as melanoma, head and neck, liver or kidney cancer.

The rearrangement links TRBV19 to TRBJ2-1; 14 positions agree with TRBD2. The J segment lost 5 bases and the V segment lost 5 bases, leaving 14 bases of the junction unmatched. Germline-derived CDR1 and CDR2 are LNHDA and SQIVND (reference sequence). The CDR3 is 19 residues long. The CDR3 here is CASSPTGTSGGPAHNEQFF. CDR3 nucleotide sequence: TGTGCCAGTAGTCCCACCGGGACTAGCGGGGGTCCCGCCCACAATGAGCAGTTCTTC.

The CDR3, as DNA: TGTGCCAGCAGCTTCTCGACTAGCGGGGTCTCCTACAATGAGCAGTTCTTC. It specifies CASSFSTSGVSYNEQFF. The chain is built from TRBV7-9 and TRBJ2-1; TRBD2 agrees at 11 bases. Germline-derived CDR1 and CDR2 are SEHNR and FQNEAQ (reference sequence). The CDR3 sequence is 17 residues long. V was clipped by 3 bases and J by 0 bases; unmatched bases: 4.

This clone was seen a single time. The rearrangement links TRBV5-4 to TRBJ2-2; D may be TRBD1 or TRBD2 (5 bases each). There are 16 residues in the CDR3. Germline-derived CDR1 and CDR2 are SGHNT and YYREEE (reference sequence). The V gene lost 4 bases and the J gene lost 1 base, with 14 bases spanning the gap. The CDR3 protein is CASSEGLQRNTGELFF. CDR3 in DNA: TGTGCCAGCAGCGAGGGGCTGCAGCGGAACACCGGGGAGCTGTTTTTT.

This clone was picked up a small number of times. This chain joins TRBV19 and TRBJ2-1, with 11 bases lining up with TRBD2. This CDR3 contains 13 residues. The germline V gene has CDR1 LNHDA and CDR2 SQIVND (reference sequence). Unmatched junction bases numbered 1, after V lost 4 bases and J lost 8 bases. The CDR3 DNA follows: TGTGCCAGTAGTAGACTAGCGGGGTATGAGCAGTTCTTC. Protein product: CASSRLAGYEQFF.

The CDR3 here is CASSDPGTGLNIQYF. CDR3 DNA: TGTGCCAGCAGCGACCCCGGGACAGGGTTAAACATTCAGTACTTC. This chain links TRBV7-9 with TRBJ2-4; 9 bases fit TRBD1. This CDR3 is built from 15 residues. The J segment lost 6 bases and the V segment lost 5 bases, leaving 8 bases of the junction unmatched. The germline V gene has CDR1 SEHNR and CDR2 FQNEAQ (reference sequence).

This chain links TRBV27 with TRBJ2-2; possible D gene TRBD1, 6 bases. The CDR3 runs 15 residues. V lost 7 bases to trimming and J lost 2 bases, with 14 bases between them. Germline V gene lookup returns CDR1 MNHEY and CDR2 SMNVEV (reference sequence). The CDR3 DNA is TGTGCCAGCACGAGGACAGCTACTAACACCGGGGAGCTGTTTTTT. It encodes CASTRTATNTGELFF.